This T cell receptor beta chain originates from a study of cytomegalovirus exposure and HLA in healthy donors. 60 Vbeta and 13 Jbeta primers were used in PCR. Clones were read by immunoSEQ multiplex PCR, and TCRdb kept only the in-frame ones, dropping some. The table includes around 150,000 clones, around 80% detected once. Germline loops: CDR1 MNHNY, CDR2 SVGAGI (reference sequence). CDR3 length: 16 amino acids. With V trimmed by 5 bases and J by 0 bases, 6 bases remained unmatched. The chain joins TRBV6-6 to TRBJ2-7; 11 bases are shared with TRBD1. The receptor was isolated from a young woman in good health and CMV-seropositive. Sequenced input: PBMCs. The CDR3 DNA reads TGTGCCAGCAGTCTCGGGACAGGGGGAATCTCCTACGAGCAGTACTTC. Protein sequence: CASSLGTGGISYEQYF.